One sample yielded the 26 T cell receptor beta chains listed below, sequenced in a study of T cells after yellow fever vaccination. TCRdb re-derived calls from the 5' RACE reads in MiXCR, one entry per CDR3 protein. The table has around 310,000 distinct CDR3 sequences, around 4.5% seen once; the top ten hold roughly a fifth. The sequenced sample was PBMCs, obtained 15 days after the yellow fever booster vaccination. The receptor source for this set is a young man who received the YFV17D yellow fever vaccine.

This clonotype was observed a few times. V usage is TRBV5-4 and J usage is TRBJ2-7; D gene ambiguous. The germline V gene encodes CDR1 SGHNT and CDR2 YYREEE (reference sequence). The CDR3 runs to 15 residues. Trimming removed 1 base from V and 5 bases from J, with 16 bases in between. CDR3: CASSLLRTEYNEQYF. The CDR3 DNA is TGTGCCAGCAGCTTGCTCAGGACGGAGTACAACGAGCAGTACTTC. Full variable domain (outside the CDR3, taken from reference TRBV5-4 and TRBJ2-7): ETGVTQSPTHLIKTRGQQVTLRCSSQSGHNTVSWYQQALGQGPQFIFQYYREEENGRGNFPPRFSGLQFPNYSSELNVNALELDDSALYLCASSLLRTEYNEQYFGPGTRLTVT.

This rearrangement joins TRBV7-9 to TRBJ1-1; 9 nucleotides line up with TRBD1. The ends lost 4 bases at V and 6 bases at J; junction bases unmatched: 12. This CDR3 spans 16 amino acids. CDR1 and CDR2 from the germline V gene are SEHNR and FQNEAQ (reference sequence). The CDR3 DNA sequence: TGTGCCAGCAGCTCGGGACAGGGTCCCGCAGGGGCTGAAGCTTTCTTT. It specifies CASSSGQGPAGAEAFF.

This clonotype was recorded at least ten times. CDR3 coding DNA: TGTGCCAGCAGTTTAGGGTTAAGAGGACAGCAAGAGACCCAGTACTTC. This sequence encodes CASSLGLRGQQETQYF. The rearrangement links TRBV27 to TRBJ2-5; D is possibly TRBD1 (6 bases). From germline, CDR1 is MNHEY and CDR2 SMNVEV (reference sequence). CDR3 length: 16 amino acids. The germline V and J ends were trimmed by 2 bases and 2 bases, with 15 bases remaining between them.

This clonotype was detected ten times or more. This rearrangement joins TRBV4-1 to TRBJ1-5; D remains ambiguous. Per the germline V gene, CDR1 is MGHRA and CDR2 is YSYEKL. CDR3 size: 15 residues. Trimming shortened V by 4 bases and J by 0 bases, and 10 bases separated the two germline ends. CDR3 protein: CASSPRHVSNQPQHF. CDR3 coding DNA: TGCGCCAGCAGCCCCCGACACGTTAGCAATCAGCCCCAGCATTTT.

This clonotype was seen more than once but under ten times. The gene calls are TRBV6-2 or TRBV6-3 and TRBJ1-1; D ambiguous. CDR3 length: 15 amino acids. The V gene's germline CDR1 is MNHEY and CDR2 SVGEGT. Trimming took off 0 bases at V and 1 base at J, with 9 bases between the two ends. CDR3 nucleotide sequence: TGTGCCAGCAGTTACTCGAGTTACGGGAACACTGAAGCTTTCTTT. It yields the protein CASSYSSYGNTEAFF.

This clonotype was counted at least ten times. The chain combines TRBV4-1 with TRBJ2-1; 10 bases map to TRBD2. V was pared by 1 base and J by 12 bases, with 12 bases of the junction left unmatched. This CDR3 has 16 amino acids. Germline CDR1 MGHRA, CDR2 YSYEKL. The CDR3 reads CASSQVITSGVRVQFF. CDR3 nucleotide sequence: TGCGCCAGCAGCCAAGTAATCACTAGCGGGGTAAGGGTGCAGTTCTTC.

The sample holds a few counts of this clonotype. The chain couples TRBV19 to TRBJ1-5; possible D gene TRBD1, 5 bases. Germline V lookup: CDR1 LNHDA, CDR2 SQIVND (reference sequence). Trimming removed 3 bases at V and 7 bases at J, with 13 bases between. This CDR3 contains 14 residues. CDR3 nucleotide sequence: TGTGCCAGTAGTATGGCAGGGCATCTGCAGCCCCAGCATTTT. This sequence encodes CASSMAGHLQPQHF.

This clonotype was detected many times. V usage is TRBV7-6 and J usage is TRBJ1-3; D remains ambiguous. The CDR3 covers 14 residues. CDR1 SGHVS and CDR2 FNYEAQ come from the germline V gene. V shed 0 bases and J shed 8 bases, with 11 bases lying between them. The CDR3 loop reads CASSLAPLTYTIYF. As DNA, the CDR3 is TGTGCCAGCAGCTTAGCCCCACTGACCTACACCATATATTTT.

This clonotype was counted at least ten times. The chain is built from TRBV2 and TRBJ2-1; TRBD1 might be the D (6 bases). V dropped 3 bases and J dropped 7 bases, with 13 bases sitting between them. CDR1 and CDR2 (germline): SNHLY, FYNNEI. This CDR3 is built from 14 residues. CDR3 sequence: CASSDRGQVNEQFF. DNA of the CDR3: TGTGCCAGCAGTGACAGGGGTCAGGTAAATGAGCAGTTCTTC. Supplemented by reference TRBV2 and TRBJ2-1, the full variable domain reads EPEVTQTPSHQVTQMGQEVILRCVPISNHLYFYWYRQILGQKVEFLVSFYNNEISEKSEIFDDQFSVERPDGSNFTLKIRSTKLEDSAMYFCASSDRGQVNEQFFGPGTRLTVL.

This clonotype was recorded a few times. The chain couples TRBV7-2 to TRBJ1-2, with 7 bases matching TRBD1. This CDR3 is built from 14 residues. Germline lookup yields CDR1 SGHTA and CDR2 FQGNSA. With 7 bases clipped from V and 4 bases from J, the junction kept 9 bases outside the gene matches. CDR3 amino acids: CASTQNRGGYGYTF. The CDR3 DNA reads as TGTGCCAGCACCCAAAACAGGGGTGGCTATGGCTACACCTTC.

This clonotype was seen more than once but under ten times. The rearrangement joins TRBV10-3 to TRBJ1-5; D is possibly TRBD1 (5 bases). The length of the CDR3 is 14 residues. Trimming stripped 2 bases from V and 6 bases from J, with 11 bases between. Germline CDR1 reads ENHRY; CDR2 reads SYGVKD. The CDR3 DNA reads TGTGCCATCAGTGAGCAGGGCCGGGGTCAGCCCCAGCATTTT. It encodes CAISEQGRGQPQHF.

This clonotype came up a few times. The J gene is TRBJ1-6, the V gene TRBV7-9; 9 bases line up with TRBD1. V shed 7 bases and J 10 bases; nucleotides not matched to a gene: 5. The CDR3 sequence is 13 residues long. Germline CDR1 is SEHNR and CDR2 is FQNEAQ (reference sequence). CDR3 in DNA: TGTGCCAGCACCGGACAGGGGTTGTCACCCCTCCACTTT. It specifies CASTGQGLSPLHF.

This clonotype has ten or more counts. The chain has TRBV4-1 and TRBJ1-1; TRBD1 is a possible D gene (6 bases). The CDR3 extends over 15 amino acids. Germline-derived CDR1 and CDR2 are MGHRA and YSYEKL. Trimming removed 0 bases at V and 2 bases at J, with 10 bases between. CDR3 DNA: TGCGCCAGCAGCCAAGATTCGGGGGGCAACACTGAAGCTTTCTTT. Translation gives CASSQDSGGNTEAFF.

This clonotype was seen repeatedly, ten times or more. The rearrangement joins TRBV7-8 to TRBJ1-4; D is undetermined. This CDR3 comprises 14 residues. Germline loops: CDR1 SGHVS, CDR2 FQNEAQ. V was trimmed by 2 bases and J by 8 bases, leaving 12 bases between them. The CDR3: CASSLMQNGEKLFF. CDR3 nucleotide sequence: TGTGCCAGCAGCTTAATGCAGAACGGAGAAAAACTGTTTTTT.

The V and J genes are TRBV14 and TRBJ2-7; 7 nucleotides match TRBD1. Germline V gene sequence: CDR1 SGHDN, CDR2 FVKESK. The CDR3 covers 17 residues. V was pared by 4 bases and J by 1 base, with 13 bases of the junction left unmatched. CDR3 DNA sequence: TGTGCCAGCAGCCGCCAAAGAGGGGAGACAGGGTCCTACGAGCAGTACTTC. It translates to CASSRQRGETGSYEQYF. The whole variable domain, filled in from reference TRBV14 and TRBJ2-7, reads EAGVTQFPSHSVIEKGQTVTLRCDPISGHDNLYWYRRVMGKEIKFLLHFVKESKQDESGMPNNRFLAERTGGTYSTLKVQPAELEDSGVYFCASSRQRGETGSYEQYFGPGTRLTVT.

This chain uses TRBV25-1 with TRBJ1-1; D gene unclear. CDR1 and CDR2 (germline): MGHDK, SYGVNS. The CDR3 is made up of 12 amino acids. V was trimmed by 4 bases and J by 7 bases, leaving 10 bases between them. CDR3 nucleotide sequence: TGTGCCAGCAGTGTCCCACCCGGTGAAGCTTTCTTT. Translated: CASSVPPGEAFF. Based on the CDR3 plus reference TRBV25-1 and TRBJ1-1, the full variable domain is EADIYQTPRYLVIGTGKKITLECSQTMGHDKMYWYQQDPGMELHLIHYSYGVNSTEKGDLSSESTVSRIRTEHFPLTLESARPSHTSQYLCASSVPPGEAFFGQGTRLTVV.

This clonotype was seen repeatedly, ten times or more. The rearrangement links TRBV5-1 to TRBJ1-6; D remains unclear. The CDR3 is 14 amino acids. Germline V CDR1 and CDR2: SGHRS, YFSETQ. V gave up 3 bases and J gave up 12 bases, with 16 bases separating them. The CDR3 DNA sequence: TGCGCCAGCAGCTCCGGACTCGAAAGGGTACCCCTCCACTTT. This sequence encodes CASSSGLERVPLHF.

This sequence joins TRBV29-1 and TRBJ1-5, with D perhaps matching TRBD1 (6 bases). V was pared by 6 bases and J by 3 bases, with 15 bases between. The CDR3 runs to 14 residues. Germline assignment: CDR1 SQVTM and CDR2 ANQGSEA. CDR3 sequence reads: CSVLGAGINQPQHF. CDR3 nucleotides: TGCAGCGTCCTGGGGGCGGGAATCAATCAGCCCCAGCATTTT.

This clonotype was found many times. The V gene is TRBV20-1, the J gene TRBJ2-2, with D hard to call. V lost 0 bases and J 4 bases, leaving 9 bases between the germline ends. The germline V gene encodes CDR1 DFQATT and CDR2 SNEGSKA (reference sequence). The CDR3 contains 14 residues. DNA for the CDR3: TGCAGTGCTAGAGACCCAAGTGGCACCGGGGAGCTGTTTTTT. This codes for CSARDPSGTGELFF.

This clonotype was picked up a small number of times. The rearrangement uses TRBV7-9 and TRBJ2-1, with a possible D match to TRBD2 (5 bases). The CDR3 is 16 residues long. Germline CDR1 reads SEHNR; CDR2 reads FQNEAQ (reference sequence). Trimming stripped 5 bases from V and 7 bases from J, with 21 bases between. For the CDR3, the DNA is TGTGCCAGCAGCCCCTATTGGGCGCCAAGGAGGAATGAGCAGTTCTTC. Translating gives CASSPYWAPRRNEQFF.

This clonotype was seen at least ten times. The chain links TRBV4-3 to TRBJ1-2; no firm D call. Germline CDR1 and CDR2: LGHNA and YSLEER. V lost 0 bases and J lost 4, with 9 bases in between. The CDR3 loop spans 14 amino acids. CDR3 coding DNA: TGCGCCAGCAGCCAAGATTACGCAGGCTATGGCTACACCTTC. Encoded protein: CASSQDYAGYGYTF.

In its sample, this clonotype was seen a few times. V is TRBV6-2 or TRBV6-3 and J is TRBJ2-7; D unclear. The CDR3 runs to 11 residues. From germline, CDR1 is MNHEY and CDR2 SVGEGT. The V and J ends lost 5 bases and 9 bases respectively, with 11 bases between them. The CDR3 reads CASSPGLRQYV. The DNA of the CDR3 is TGTGCCAGCAGTCCTGGGTTACGGCAGTACGTC.

The chain uses TRBV5-1 and TRBJ1-2; D is ambiguous. Germline CDR1 reads SGHRS; CDR2 reads YFSETQ. The V end lost 2 bases, the J end lost 0 bases, and 17 bases lay between the germline ends. The CDR3 sequence is 17 residues long. CDR3: CASSLDPRPRANYGYTF. As DNA, the CDR3 is TGCGCCAGCAGCTTAGACCCTCGACCTCGGGCTAACTATGGCTACACCTTC.

There are many counts of this clonotype. The genes are TRBV7-3 and TRBJ2-2; D uncertain. The CDR3 extends over 13 amino acids. V lost 4 bases and J lost 6, with 9 bases in between. Germline lookup yields CDR1 SGHTA and CDR2 FQGTGA. Here the CDR3 DNA reads TGTGCCAGCAGCTCCCGGTCGGCCGGGGAGCTGTTTTTT. Protein: CASSSRSAGELFF.

This rearrangement joins TRBV9 to TRBJ2-2, with D perhaps TRBD1 or TRBD2 (6 bases each). Germline assignment: CDR1 SGDLS and CDR2 YYNGEE. The V gene lost 0 bases and the J gene lost 6 bases, with 12 bases spanning the gap. The CDR3 runs 15 residues. CDR3: CASSVGGGPAGELFF. As DNA, the CDR3 is TGTGCCAGCAGCGTAGGAGGGGGGCCGGCCGGGGAGCTGTTTTTT. Filled out from reference TRBV9 and TRBJ2-2, the complete variable domain reads DSGVTQTPKHLITATGQRVTLRCSPRSGDLSVYWYQQSLDQGLQFLIQYYNGEERAKGNILERFSAQQFPDLHSELNLSSLELGDSALYFCASSVGGGPAGELFFGEGSRLTVL.

This clonotype was seen repeatedly, ten times or more. The J gene is TRBJ2-5, the V gene TRBV4-2, with TRBD2 identical over 11 bases. V shed 0 bases and J 5 bases; nucleotides not matched to a gene: 11. The CDR3 loop spans 18 amino acids. CDR1 is LGHNA, CDR2 YNFKEQ, per germline. The CDR3 DNA follows: TGTGCCAGCAGCCAAGAGGTCCTAGCGGGGGGCAGGGGGGAGACCCAGTACTTC. This translates into CASSQEVLAGGRGETQYF.